These 20 T cell receptor beta chains came from one sample sequenced in a study of brain T cells in children with intractable seizures. Generated by immunoSEQ multiplex PCR, the TCRdb table keeps only in-frame clones and is missing some. The table records over 95,000 clones, 94% of them present only once. Material: peripheral blood, obtained at surgery. The receptors were gathered from a boy less than two years old with hemimegalencephaly and intractable seizures.

V gene TRBV9 combines with J gene TRBJ1-5, with D tentatively TRBD1 (5 bases). CDR1 is SGDLS, CDR2 YYNGEE, per germline. The V gene lost 4 bases and the J gene lost 10 bases, with 18 bases spanning the gap. The CDR3 runs 14 residues. The CDR3 loop is CASSPLGAGGPQHF. The CDR3 region has the DNA TGTGCCAGCAGCCCCTTAGGCGCGGGGGGACCCCAGCATTTT.

CDR3 sequence (DNA): TGTGCCAGCAGCACTAGCGCGAACACCGGGGAGCTGTTTTTT. It yields the protein CASSTSANTGELFF. The rearrangement links TRBV9 to TRBJ2-2; TRBD2 agrees at 7 bases. From germline, CDR1 is SGDLS and CDR2 YYNGEE. V dropped 4 bases and J dropped 0; count of bases not matched to a gene: 0. The CDR3 extends over 14 amino acids.

The chain combines TRBV5-4 with TRBJ1-2; weak D call: TRBD1 (6 bases). V was trimmed by 1 base and J by 5 bases, leaving 12 bases between them. Germline values: CDR1 SGHNT, CDR2 YYREEE (reference sequence). The CDR3 length is 14 residues. CDR3 sequence: CASSLLQGTYGYTF. CDR3 DNA sequence: TGTGCCAGCAGCTTGCTACAGGGAACTTATGGCTACACCTTC.

Only one count was recorded for this clone. This chain joins TRBV4-2 and TRBJ2-3, with D unclear. The length of the CDR3 is 13 residues. Germline CDR1 is LGHNA and CDR2 is YNFKEQ. V was cut by 0 bases and J by 4 bases, with 5 bases left in between. This CDR3 is CASSQDISDTQYF. The CDR3 DNA follows: TGTGCCAGCAGCCAAGATATATCAGATACGCAGTATTTT.

The chain employs TRBV14 and TRBJ1-2, with TRBD1 as a possible D gene (5 bases). The CDR3 is 18 amino acids. The germline V gene has CDR1 SGHDN and CDR2 FVKESK. Trimming stripped 1 base from V and 1 base from J, with 19 bases between. CDR3 bases: TGTGCCAGCAGCCAAGCCGGGGGACGGACGCCCAATAACTATGGCTACACCTTC. This translates into CASSQAGGRTPNNYGYTF.

The rearrangement joins TRBV5-6 to TRBJ1-5; D remains ambiguous. Per the germline V gene, CDR1 is SGHDT and CDR2 is YYEEEE. The CDR3 sequence is 13 residues long. V gave up 7 bases and J gave up 9 bases, with 17 bases separating them. CDR3 protein: CASSWAPDWPQHF. In DNA form, the CDR3 reads TGTGCCAGCTCGTGGGCTCCCGATTGGCCCCAGCATTTT. The complete variable domain, with remaining parts taken from reference TRBV5-6 and TRBJ1-5, reads DAGVTQSPTHLIKTRGQQVTLRCSPKSGHDTVSWYQQALGQGPQFIFQYYEEEERQRGNFPDRFSGHQFPNYSSELNVNALLLGDSALYLCASSWAPDWPQHFGDGTRLSIL.

This chain links TRBV9 with TRBJ2-1, with D possibly called TRBD1 or TRBD2 (5 bases each). This CDR3 spans 12 amino acids. CDR1 SGDLS and CDR2 YYNGEE come from the germline V gene. V dropped 2 bases and J dropped 9 bases, with 9 bases sitting between them. The DNA of the CDR3 is TGTGCCAGCAGCGTGGGGACCGCTGAGCAGTTCTTC. It codes for CASSVGTAEQFF.

The CDR3 region has the DNA TGTGCCAGCAGCCAAGATTGGGCAGGGATCGGCTACGAGCAGTACTTC. Protein sequence: CASSQDWAGIGYEQYF. This chain links TRBV14 with TRBJ2-7, with D tentatively TRBD1 (5 bases). Germline V gene sequence: CDR1 SGHDN, CDR2 FVKESK. The CDR3 has 16 residues. The V end was cut by 0 bases, the J end by 3 bases, with 15 bases between.

The chain has TRBV9 and TRBJ2-7, with D tentatively TRBD2 (6 bases). Germline V CDR1 and CDR2: SGDLS, YYNGEE. V was shortened by 3 bases and J by 4 bases, with 14 bases between the two germline ends. This CDR3 region has 14 residues. CDR3 nucleotide sequence: TGTGCCAGCAGCGCGGGGGAGAAAGGATACGAGCAGTACTTC. Amino acid sequence: CASSAGEKGYEQYF.

The V gene is TRBV6-6, the J gene TRBJ2-1, with 9 nucleotides matching TRBD2. Trimming removed 0 bases from V and 9 bases from J; junction bases left unmatched: 3. Germline V gene sequence: CDR1 MNHNY, CDR2 SVGAGI (reference sequence). The CDR3 is made up of 14 amino acids. Here the CDR3 DNA reads TGTGCCAGCAGTTACTCTAGCGGGAGAAGTGAGCAGTTCTTC. It is translated as CASSYSSGRSEQFF.

J is TRBJ2-7 and V is TRBV28, with no clear D. Trimming took 3 bases from V and 5 from J, leaving 8 bases between them. The CDR3 has 12 amino acids. In germline, CDR1 is MDHEN, CDR2 SYDVKM. DNA of the CDR3: TGTGCCAGCAGTTTTGGGGTTCACGAGCAGTACTTC. Protein: CASSFGVHEQYF.

V usage is TRBV3-1 (or the pseudogene TRBV3-2) and J usage is TRBJ2-7; a weak D match, TRBD2 (6 bases). The V end lost 2 bases, the J end lost 2 bases, and 10 bases lay between the germline ends. Germline lookup yields CDR1 LGHDT and CDR2 YNNKEL (reference sequence). The CDR3 consists of 14 residues. In DNA, the CDR3 is TGTGCCAGCAGCCAACCCGGAGGGGCCTACGAGCAGTACTTC. This sequence encodes CASSQPGGAYEQYF.

The gene calls are TRBV15 and TRBJ1-2, with unresolved D. Trimming pared 0 bases from V and 5 bases from J, leaving 13 bases between. The CDR3 sequence is 15 residues long. Germline assignment: CDR1 LNHNV and CDR2 YYDKDF (reference sequence). CDR3 residues: CATSRDGQALYGYTF. CDR3 DNA sequence: TGTGCCACCAGCAGAGATGGGCAGGCACTTTATGGCTACACCTTC. The complete variable domain, with remaining parts taken from reference TRBV15 and TRBJ1-2, reads DAMVIQNPRYQVTQFGKPVTLSCSQTLNHNVMYWYQQKSSQAPKLLFHYYDKDFNNEADTPDNFQSRRPNTSFCFLDIRSPGLGDTAMYLCATSRDGQALYGYTFGSGTRLTVV.

This clone has just one count. The rearrangement links TRBV18 to TRBJ2-7; D remains ambiguous. The CDR3 consists of 14 residues. Per germline, CDR1 KGHSH and CDR2 LQKENI. The V and J ends lost 6 bases and 1 base respectively, with 13 bases between them. CDR3 sequence: CASSSGRGSYEQYF. DNA of the CDR3: TGTGCCAGCTCCTCCGGGCGTGGGTCCTACGAGCAGTACTTC.

The V call is TRBV7-9, the J call TRBJ2-7, with TRBD2 matching 10 bases. V shed 5 bases and J 4 bases; nucleotides not matched to a gene: 5. Germline V gene lookup returns CDR1 SEHNR and CDR2 FQNEAQ (reference sequence). CDR3 size: 14 residues. CDR3 nucleotides: TGTGCCAGCAGCCGCGGGACTAGCGTTTACGAGCAGTACTTC. It specifies CASSRGTSVYEQYF.

This sequence joins TRBV9 and TRBJ2-7; 7 nucleotides match TRBD2. Per the germline V gene, CDR1 is SGDLS and CDR2 is YYNGEE. There are 15 residues in the CDR3. Losses at the gene ends were 0 bases for V and 5 bases for J; bases not matched to a gene: 8. The chain's CDR3 is CASSVGLPRGDEQYF. In DNA, the CDR3 is TGTGCCAGCAGCGTAGGGTTGCCTCGGGGGGACGAGCAGTACTTC.

The chain employs TRBV10-2 and TRBJ2-7, with D perhaps matching TRBD1 or TRBD2 (5 bases each). The CDR3 loop spans 14 amino acids. Trimming removed 0 bases from V and 4 bases from J, with 10 bases in between. The germline V gene encodes CDR1 WSHSY and CDR2 SAAADI. The CDR3 nucleotides read TGCGCCAGCAGTGAGTCGGGACCGAGGTACGAGCAGTACTTC. Translated: CASSESGPRYEQYF.

This clone was seen once. V gene TRBV4-3 combines with J gene TRBJ2-1; possibly TRBD2 for D (5 bases). The germline V gene encodes CDR1 LGHNA and CDR2 YSLEER. There are 16 residues in the CDR3. V lost 0 bases, J lost 1 base, and 10 bases lay in between. CDR3 residues: CASSQDRGHSYNEQFF. The CDR3 DNA reads as TGCGCCAGCAGCCAAGATCGGGGTCATTCCTACAATGAGCAGTTCTTC.

The V and J genes are TRBV6-5 and TRBJ1-5, with a weak D call TRBD1 (5 bases). This CDR3 is built from 15 residues. Germline V gene data show CDR1 as MNHEY and CDR2 as SVGAGI. V lost 8 bases and J 0 bases, leaving 14 bases between the germline ends. The CDR3 loop is CASVETAYSNQPQHF. CDR3 DNA sequence: TGTGCCAGCGTCGAGACAGCCTATAGCAATCAGCCCCAGCATTTT.

This chain connects TRBV7-9 to TRBJ2-2; TRBD2 is a possible D gene (6 bases). Trimming pared 4 bases from V and 5 bases from J, leaving 23 bases between. CDR1 is SEHNR, CDR2 FQNEAQ, per germline (reference sequence). The CDR3 is 18 amino acids. This CDR3 is CASSSNLAPERGTGELFF. CDR3 nucleotide sequence: TGTGCCAGCAGCTCAAATCTAGCGCCGGAGAGAGGGACCGGGGAGCTGTTTTTT.